A single sample gave rise to the 24 T cell receptor beta chains below, sequenced in a study of T-cell memory formation after mild COVID-19. TCRdb recomputed calls from the 5' RACE reads with MiXCR, one row per CDR3 protein. The sample yields roughly 510,000 distinct CDR3 sequences, around 15% seen once. The sequenced material came from PBMCs or a T cell subset sorted from them (not recorded which). These receptors all come from an adult woman who had mild COVID-19 (a few samples of this study predate the infection). Cell type and time point are not known.

This clonotype was counted only a few times. The chain links TRBV14 to TRBJ2-2; 7 bases match TRBD2. Germline V CDR1 and CDR2: SGHDN, FVKESK. Trimming at V came to 4 bases and at J to 0 bases, leaving 5 bases not matched to a gene. This CDR3 has 16 residues. The CDR3, as DNA: TGTGCCAGCAGCCGCGGGGGACTCACGAACACCGGGGAGCTGTTTTTT. Its translation is CASSRGGLTNTGELFF.

This clonotype was observed a handful of times. The rearrangement uses TRBV20-1 and TRBJ2-7, with TRBD2 matching over 7 bases. The J segment lost 2 bases and the V segment lost 1 base, leaving 17 bases of the junction unmatched. The CDR3 totals 18 residues. Per the germline V gene, CDR1 is DFQATT and CDR2 is SNEGSKA (reference sequence). The CDR3 DNA follows: TGCAGTGCTAGAGTCTCACTTGGGTTAGCGGGCCTCACCTACGAGCAGTACTTC. This codes for CSARVSLGLAGLTYEQYF.

The table lists this clonotype with a few counts. This chain uses TRBV7-9 with TRBJ1-2, with D perhaps matching TRBD1 (6 bases). The CDR3 length is 16 residues. In germline, CDR1 is SEHNR, CDR2 FQNEAQ (reference sequence). Trimming took 2 bases from V and 2 from J, leaving 15 bases between them. CDR3 loop: CASSLPLGGGNYGYTF. In DNA form, the CDR3 reads TGTGCCAGCAGCTTACCACTCGGGGGCGGAAACTATGGCTACACCTTC.

The CDR3 here is CAWTGTRAAYEQYF. The DNA for the CDR3 is TGTGCCTGGACCGGGACTAGGGCAGCCTACGAGCAGTACTTC. J is TRBJ2-7 and V is TRBV30, with 8 nucleotides matching TRBD2. Germline values: CDR1 GTSNPN, CDR2 SVGIG (reference sequence). V shed 4 bases and J 2 bases; nucleotides not matched to a gene: 7. The CDR3 spans 14 residues.

This clonotype turned up a few times. The chain has TRBV29-1 and TRBJ2-5; 11 bases agree with TRBD2. Germline CDR1 SQVTM, CDR2 ANQGSEA. This CDR3 contains 14 residues. V gave up 5 bases and J gave up 1 base; unmatched junction bases: 3. This chain's CDR3 is CSVSSGGPQETQYF. CDR3 DNA sequence: TGCAGCGTTTCTAGCGGGGGGCCCCAAGAGACCCAGTACTTC.

This clonotype was counted at least ten times. The V gene is TRBV2, the J gene TRBJ1-1; D might be TRBD1 (5 bases). Germline assignment: CDR1 SNHLY and CDR2 FYNNEI. The CDR3 runs 14 residues. Trimming pared 7 bases from V and 5 bases from J, leaving 17 bases between. CDR3 amino acids: CASTGDPGSTEAFF. As DNA, the CDR3 is TGTGCCAGCACCGGGGACCCGGGATCGACTGAAGCTTTCTTT.

The CDR3 protein is CASKREGTGELFF. CDR3 nucleotide sequence: TGTGCCAGCAAGAGGGAGGGAACCGGGGAGCTGTTTTTT. The V gene is TRBV12-3 or TRBV12-4, the J gene TRBJ2-2; 7 bases align to TRBD2. The CDR3 runs to 13 residues. Trimming cost V 7 bases and J 5 bases; bases outside gene matches: 4.

This clonotype was recorded many times. The chain recombines TRBV5-1 with TRBJ2-3; D gene ambiguous. The CDR3 is 11 amino acids. Trimming took 0 bases from V and 7 from J, leaving 3 bases between them. Germline assignment: CDR1 SGHRS and CDR2 YFSETQ. Here the CDR3 reads CASSLENTQYF. As DNA, the CDR3 is TGCGCCAGCAGCTTGGAAAATACGCAGTATTTT.

The chain carries TRBV9 and TRBJ2-1; TRBD2 matches 10 bases. The CDR3 is made up of 15 amino acids. Trimming at V came to 0 bases and at J to 9 bases, leaving 6 bases not matched to a gene. Germline-derived CDR1 and CDR2 are SGDLS and YYNGEE. The CDR3 reads CASSVVLAGESEQFF. The CDR3 DNA reads as TGTGCCAGCAGCGTAGTCCTAGCGGGAGAGAGTGAGCAGTTCTTC.

The genes are TRBV20-1 and TRBJ1-5; no clear D. This CDR3 has 12 amino acids. In germline, CDR1 is DFQATT, CDR2 SNEGSKA (reference sequence). The V end lost 0 bases, the J end lost 8 bases, and 8 bases lay between the germline ends. CDR3 in amino acids: CSAREGGKPQHF. CDR3 in DNA: TGCAGTGCTAGAGAAGGAGGGAAGCCCCAGCATTTT.

V is TRBV5-5 and J is TRBJ2-1; TRBD2 aligns across 8 bases. The V gene's germline CDR1 is SGHKS and CDR2 YYEKEE (reference sequence). This CDR3 has 14 amino acids. The junction had 12 bases not matched to a gene; V was cut back by 7 bases and J by 9 bases. CDR3 region: CASGLRLAGTEQFF. CDR3 DNA: TGTGCCAGCGGCCTGAGGCTAGCGGGTACTGAGCAGTTCTTC. The variable domain in full, completed from reference TRBV5-5 and TRBJ2-1, reads DAGVTQSPTHLIKTRGQQVTLRCSPISGHKSVSWYQQVLGQGPQFIFQYYEKEERGRGNFPDRFSARQFPNYSSELNVNALLLGDSALYLCASGLRLAGTEQFFGPGTRLTVL.

The sample holds a few counts of this clonotype. The J gene is TRBJ2-7, the V gene TRBV29-1; 10 nucleotides match TRBD2. This CDR3 comprises 15 residues. Germline V CDR1 and CDR2: SQVTM, ANQGSEA. Trimming at V came to 0 bases and at J to 2 bases, leaving 4 bases not matched to a gene. For the CDR3, the DNA is TGCAGCGTTGAAGACCTAGCGGGGGTTGCCTACGAGCAGTACTTC. Residues: CSVEDLAGVAYEQYF.

V gene TRBV7-6 combines with J gene TRBJ1-5; 10 nucleotides align to TRBD1. Germline CDR1 reads SGHVS; CDR2 reads FNYEAQ. There are 15 residues in the CDR3. V shed 5 bases and J 4 bases; nucleotides not matched to a gene: 5. The CDR3 loop is CASSGGTGVNQPQHF. The CDR3 DNA is TGTGCCAGCAGCGGGGGGACAGGGGTTAATCAGCCCCAGCATTTT.

V is TRBV5-1 and J is TRBJ1-1; no firm D call. The germline CDR1 and CDR2 sequences are SGHRS and YFSETQ. The CDR3 has 15 amino acids. Trimming stripped 0 bases from V and 1 base from J, with 10 bases between. This CDR3 reads CASSLGNNGNTEAFF. CDR3 nucleotides: TGCGCCAGCAGCTTGGGAAACAACGGGAACACTGAAGCTTTCTTT.

Only a few counts were recorded for this clonotype. The chain employs TRBV5-1 and TRBJ2-3; a weak D match, TRBD1 (6 bases). CDR1 is SGHRS, CDR2 YFSETQ, per germline. V was clipped by 5 bases and J by 0 bases, with 22 bases between them. The CDR3 is made up of 18 amino acids. The CDR3 sequence is CASRSGARLLTSTDTQYF. DNA of the CDR3: TGCGCCAGCAGGTCAGGGGCGAGATTGCTAACTAGCACAGATACGCAGTATTTT.

The chain employs TRBV7-9 and TRBJ1-5, with a possible D match to TRBD1 (5 bases). Germline CDR1 SEHNR, CDR2 FQNEAQ (reference sequence). Trimming took 5 bases from V and 2 from J, leaving 10 bases between them. The CDR3 totals 14 residues. In nucleotides, the CDR3 is TGTGCCAGCAGCCCCCGGGGACGCAATCAGCCCCAGCATTTT. This gives the protein CASSPRGRNQPQHF.

The table lists this clonotype with a few counts. The chain uses TRBV7-6 and TRBJ2-2; 8 bases line up with TRBD1. The germline gives CDR1 SGHVS, CDR2 FNYEAQ. Trimming cost V 1 base and J 5 bases; bases outside gene matches: 6. The CDR3 consists of 16 residues. The CDR3, as DNA: TGTGCCAGCAGCTTAGGTGTCAGGGGGCGGACCGGGGAGCTGTTTTTT. This gives the protein CASSLGVRGRTGELFF.

The chain joins TRBV7-9 to TRBJ1-6; tentatively, D is TRBD1 (6 bases). V was cut by 5 bases and J by 8 bases, with 10 bases left in between. CDR3 length: 13 amino acids. Germline-derived CDR1 and CDR2 are SEHNR and FQNEAQ (reference sequence). The chain's CDR3 is CASSGQPYSPLHF. The CDR3 bases are TGTGCCAGCAGCGGACAGCCCTATTCACCCCTCCACTTT.

The chain combines TRBV5-1 with TRBJ2-2, with D unclear. Germline loops: CDR1 SGHRS, CDR2 YFSETQ. The CDR3 runs 14 residues. The ends were cut back, 0 bases at V and 5 bases at J, with 8 bases in the middle. The CDR3 here is CASSLDGVTGELFF. CDR3 nucleotide sequence: TGCGCCAGCAGCTTGGATGGGGTTACCGGGGAGCTGTTTTTT.

In its sample, this clonotype was seen a few times. The chain combines TRBV7-9 with TRBJ2-3; tentative D call: TRBD2 (5 bases). V shed 5 bases and J shed 0 bases, with 12 bases lying between them. Germline CDR1 is SEHNR and CDR2 is FQNEAQ (reference sequence). The CDR3 is made up of 15 amino acids. CDR3: CASSPNGGSTDTQYF. Here the CDR3 DNA reads TGTGCCAGCAGCCCAAACGGCGGGAGCACAGATACGCAGTATTTT. The full variable domain, completed using reference TRBV7-9 and TRBJ2-3, is DTGVSQNPRHKITKRGQNVTFRCDPISEHNRLYWYRQTLGQGPEFLTYFQNEAQLEKSRLLSDRFSAERPKGSFSTLEIQRTEQGDSAMYLCASSPNGGSTDTQYFGPGTRLTVL.

This clonotype was observed a handful of times. The V and J genes are TRBV9 and TRBJ2-2, with 9 bases matching TRBD1. Trimming at V came to 4 bases and at J to 8 bases, leaving 3 bases not matched to a gene. Germline assignment: CDR1 SGDLS and CDR2 YYNGEE. CDR3 length: 13 amino acids. In nucleotides, the CDR3 is TGTGCCAGCAGCAGACAGGGGGTAGGGGAGCTGTTTTTT. Its translation: CASSRQGVGELFF.

This clonotype was seen a few times. The V gene is TRBV4-1, the J gene TRBJ1-1, with D possibly matching TRBD1 (6 bases). V shed 0 bases and J shed 5 bases, with 13 bases lying between them. The CDR3 consists of 15 residues. Germline V gene data show CDR1 as MGHRA and CDR2 as YSYEKL. The CDR3 sequence is CASSQDPQGRTEAFF. CDR3 in DNA: TGCGCCAGCAGCCAAGACCCCCAGGGGAGGACTGAAGCTTTCTTT.

CDR3 protein: CASSLVGDGELFF. The CDR3 bases are TGTGCCAGCAGTTTAGTCGGTGATGGGGAGCTGTTTTTT. This rearrangement joins TRBV12-3 or TRBV12-4 to TRBJ2-2; D is unclear. Trimming stripped 1 base from V and 8 bases from J, with 8 bases between. The CDR3 contains 13 residues.

This clonotype has a handful of counts. This rearrangement joins TRBV24-1 to TRBJ1-2; D is perhaps TRBD1 (6 bases). V was pared by 7 bases and J by 8 bases, with 13 bases between. The CDR3 has 12 amino acids. CDR1 and CDR2 (germline): KGHDR, SFDVKD. CDR3 in amino acids: CATRAPGGGYTF. CDR3 in DNA: TGTGCCACCAGAGCACCCGGGGGCGGCTACACCTTC.